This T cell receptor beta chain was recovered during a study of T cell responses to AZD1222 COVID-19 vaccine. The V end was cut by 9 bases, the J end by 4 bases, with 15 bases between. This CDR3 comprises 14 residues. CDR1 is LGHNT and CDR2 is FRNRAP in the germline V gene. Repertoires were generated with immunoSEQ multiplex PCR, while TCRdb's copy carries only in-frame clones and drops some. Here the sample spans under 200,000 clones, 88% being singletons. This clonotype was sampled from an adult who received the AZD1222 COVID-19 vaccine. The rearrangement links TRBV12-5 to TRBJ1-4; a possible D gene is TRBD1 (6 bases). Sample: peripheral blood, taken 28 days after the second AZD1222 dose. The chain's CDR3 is CASNRDTFNEKLFF. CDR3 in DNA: TGTGCTAGCAACCGGGACACCTTTAATGAAAAACTGTTTTTT.